A single sample is the source of the 23 T cell receptor beta chains below, sequenced in a study of beta chain features in type 1 diabetes. Investigators reverse transcribed all isolated RNA, so they sequenced expressed TCRB transcripts. Assay used: immunoSEQ multiplex PCR; TCRdb lists only in-frame clones, some missing. Among under 250,000 clones listed, roughly 15% were seen once. Sequenced: naive CD4+ T cells from blood. The receptors here all came from a woman between 35 and 50 years old in good health.

The V and J genes are TRBV19 and TRBJ1-5; TRBD1 aligns across 8 bases. The CDR3 contains 16 residues. Losses at the gene ends were 6 bases for V and 9 bases for J; bases not matched to a gene: 16. Germline lookup yields CDR1 LNHDA and CDR2 SQIVND (reference sequence). The CDR3 reads CASSRGQGKVMGPQHF. The CDR3 region has the DNA TGTGCCAGTAGCCGCGGACAGGGTAAGGTCATGGGGCCCCAGCATTTT.

In its sample, this clone was seen a few times. The chain uses TRBV4-3 and TRBJ2-3, with D maybe TRBD2 (6 bases). Germline assignment: CDR1 LGHNA and CDR2 YSLEER. The CDR3 runs to 15 residues. The V end lost 1 base, the J end lost 4 bases, and 12 bases lay between the germline ends. The CDR3 nucleotides read TGCGCCAGCAGCCAAGGGCGTTGGGGGGCAGATACGCAGTATTTT. Amino acid sequence: CASSQGRWGADTQYF.

The chain couples TRBV5-6 to TRBJ2-6, with D tentatively TRBD2 (7 bases). The length of the CDR3 is 18 residues. The ends were cut back, 6 bases at V and 0 bases at J, with 19 bases in the middle. Germline V CDR1 and CDR2: SGHDT, YYEEEE. CDR3 nucleotide sequence: TGTGCCAGCATCAATTGGGGGGGACACCCCTCTGGGGCCAACGTCCTGACTTTC. The encoded protein is CASINWGGHPSGANVLTF.

In the case of this clone: Its ends do not fully match the called genes, so a read error is possible. The CDR3 protein is CASSLGGGFTDTQYF. CDR3 sequence (DNA): TGTGCTAGCAGCTTAGGTGGAGGATTCACAGATACGCAGTATTTT. The chain couples TRBV7-7 to TRBJ2-3, with D perhaps TRBD2 (5 bases). Germline V lookup: CDR1 SSHAT, CDR2 FNYEAQ (reference sequence). This CDR3 comprises 15 residues.

This clone was detected only a few times. The rearrangement uses TRBV15 and TRBJ1-2, with 7 bases lining up with TRBD1. This CDR3 has 15 residues. With V trimmed by 6 bases and J by 8 bases, 15 bases remained unmatched. CDR1 is LNHNV and CDR2 is YYDKDF in the germline V gene (reference sequence). Here the CDR3 reads CATSAEPTGIGGYTF. CDR3 in DNA: TGTGCCACCAGTGCCGAACCGACAGGGATAGGAGGCTACACCTTC.

The chain is built from TRBV5-1 and TRBJ1-5; TRBD1 matches at 7 bases. Trimming removed 3 bases from V and 6 bases from J; junction bases left unmatched: 6. The CDR3 totals 14 residues. In germline, CDR1 is SGHRS, CDR2 YFSETQ. Here the CDR3 DNA reads TGCGCCAGCAGCTCCGGACAGGAGGGTCAGCCCCAGCATTTT. Amino acids: CASSSGQEGQPQHF. Complete variable domain (other parts from reference TRBV5-1 and TRBJ1-5): KAGVTQTPRYLIKTRGQQVTLSCSPISGHRSVSWYQQTPGQGLQFLFEYFSETQRNKGNFPGRFSGRQFSNSRSEMNVSTLELGDSALYLCASSSGQEGQPQHFGDGTRLSIL.

J is TRBJ2-5 and V is TRBV7-2; D unresolved. V was pared by 0 bases and J by 4 bases, with 9 bases between. The CDR3 covers 14 residues. CDR1 is SGHTA, CDR2 FQGNSA, per germline. CDR3 residues: CASSLASRVETQYF. The CDR3 nucleotides are TGTGCCAGCAGCTTAGCTAGCCGAGTAGAGACCCAGTACTTC.

This clone was counted only a few times. The J gene is TRBJ1-6, the V gene TRBV28; D is possibly TRBD1 (5 bases). Trimming took 4 bases from V and 10 from J, leaving 14 bases between them. Germline V gene sequence: CDR1 MDHEN, CDR2 SYDVKM. The length of the CDR3 is 14 residues. The CDR3 DNA follows: TGTGCCAGCAGTTCGGAGGGGAGGGGATCACCCCTCCACTTT. Its translation is CASSSEGRGSPLHF.

The chain recombines TRBV19 with TRBJ2-2; TRBD2 matches 9 bases. J lost 2 bases, V lost 7 bases, and 5 bases had no gene match. The germline CDR1 and CDR2 sequences are LNHDA and SQIVND (reference sequence). The CDR3 covers 15 residues. CDR3 sequence reads: CASTLAGTNTGELFF. CDR3 DNA: TGTGCCAGTACCCTAGCGGGGACTAACACCGGGGAGCTGTTTTTT.

This clone was counted between two and nine times. V gene TRBV14 combines with J gene TRBJ2-5, with 7 bases lining up with TRBD1. Per germline, CDR1 SGHDN and CDR2 FVKESK. After removal of 3 bases from V and 5 bases from J, the junction contained 6 bases not matched to a gene. The CDR3 spans 14 residues. CDR3 amino acids: CASSQTGWKETQYF. Here the CDR3 DNA reads TGTGCCAGCAGCCAGACAGGGTGGAAGGAGACCCAGTACTTC.

This clone appeared a few times. CDR3 loop: CASSPKLTGGHSSGNTIYF. CDR3 bases: TGTGCCAGCAGCCCTAAGCTGACAGGGGGTCACTCCTCTGGAAACACCATATATTTT. V gene TRBV7-2 combines with J gene TRBJ1-3, with 9 bases aligning to TRBD1. The CDR3 spans 19 residues. V dropped 5 bases and J dropped 0; count of bases not matched to a gene: 14. Germline lookup yields CDR1 SGHTA and CDR2 FQGNSA. Full variable domain (missing parts from reference TRBV7-2 and TRBJ1-3): GAGVSQSPSNKVTEKGKDVELRCDPISGHTALYWYRQSLGQGLEFLIYFQGNSAPDKSGLPSDRFSAERTGGSVSTLTIQRTQQEDSAVYLCASSPKLTGGHSSGNTIYFGEGSWLTVV.

Many counts were recorded for this clone. This chain uses TRBV15 with TRBJ2-1; TRBD1 agrees at 9 bases. CDR3 length: 13 residues. V lost 1 base to trimming and J lost 14 bases; unmatched junction nucleotides: 6. CDR1 and CDR2 (germline): LNHNV, YYDKDF (reference sequence). The CDR3 sequence is CATSRGDREFKFF. CDR3 bases: TGTGCCACCAGCAGAGGGGACAGGGAGTTTAAGTTCTTC.

This clone was seen more than once but under ten times. This chain connects TRBV19 to TRBJ1-1, with a weak D call TRBD1 (6 bases). The ends were cut back, 7 bases at V and 4 bases at J, with 13 bases in the middle. The CDR3 is 13 amino acids. The germline V gene has CDR1 LNHDA and CDR2 SQIVND (reference sequence). CDR3 in amino acids: CASNQLRGTEAFF. CDR3 nucleotides: TGTGCCAGTAACCAACTCAGGGGCACTGAAGCTTTCTTT.

In its sample, this clone was seen a few times. The rearrangement joins TRBV5-1 to TRBJ2-7; 10 positions match TRBD1. This CDR3 region has 15 residues. Germline CDR1 and CDR2: SGHRS and YFSETQ. J was trimmed by 5 bases and V by 2 bases; bases with no gene match: 7. The CDR3: CASSFVTGGFNEQYF. CDR3 DNA: TGCGCCAGCAGCTTTGTGACAGGGGGCTTTAACGAGCAGTACTTC.

The table lists this clone with a few counts. The chain employs TRBV6-6 and TRBJ2-1, with D possibly being TRBD1 (6 bases). Between the trimmed V and J ends, which lost 0 bases and 7 bases, there was a span of 13 bases. The CDR3 is 15 amino acids. Looked up from germline, CDR1 is MNHNY and CDR2 is SVGAGI (reference sequence). The CDR3 DNA reads TGTGCCAGCAGTTACTCGATGGGGGCCCAGAATGAGCAGTTCTTC. This gives the protein CASSYSMGAQNEQFF.

The chain combines TRBV9 with TRBJ2-2, with 12 bases lining up with TRBD2. Germline V lookup: CDR1 SGDLS, CDR2 YYNGEE. Trimming at V came to 1 base and at J to 0 bases, leaving 10 bases not matched to a gene. The CDR3 has 20 residues. The CDR3 DNA follows: TGTGCCAGCAGCGTATTCGGACTAGCGGGGTCGGTTGCGAACACCGGGGAGCTGTTTTTT. It specifies CASSVFGLAGSVANTGELFF.

The chain recombines TRBV12-5 with TRBJ2-3; perhaps TRBD1 as D (6 bases). CDR1 and CDR2 from the germline V gene are LGHNT and FRNRAP. V lost 2 bases and J lost 2, with 17 bases in between. The CDR3 is 17 residues long. The CDR3 spells CASGLLPTGAYTDTQYF. The DNA for the CDR3 is TGTGCTAGTGGTTTGTTGCCGACAGGAGCATACACAGATACGCAGTATTTT.

This sequence joins TRBV18 and TRBJ1-4; D ambiguous. Trimming took off 3 bases at V and 8 bases at J, with 16 bases between the two ends. CDR3 size: 15 residues. Germline V gives CDR1 KGHSH, CDR2 LQKENI. Written as DNA, the CDR3 is TGTGCCAGCTCACCGGGAGGGCCAGGAGGGGAAAAACTGTTTTTT. Amino acid sequence: CASSPGGPGGEKLFF.

Only a few counts were recorded for this clone. This sequence joins TRBV6-6 and TRBJ2-7; 8 positions match TRBD2. Germline CDR1 is MNHNY and CDR2 is SVGAGI (reference sequence). This CDR3 has 14 amino acids. The V gene end was trimmed by 7 bases and the J gene end by 4 bases; junction bases not matched to a gene: 9. Written as DNA, the CDR3 is TGTGCCAGCAAGACGGGGGGGCCGGGTTACGAGCAGTACTTC. Translating gives CASKTGGPGYEQYF.

V and J are TRBV5-1 and TRBJ1-3; tentatively, D is TRBD1 (5 bases). Trimming left V 0 bases short and J 2 bases short, with 12 bases between. Germline CDR1 SGHRS, CDR2 YFSETQ. The CDR3 length is 16 residues. The CDR3 region is CASSLAQGLAGNTIYF. For the CDR3, the DNA is TGCGCCAGCAGCTTGGCCCAGGGTCTTGCTGGAAACACCATATATTTT.

The CDR3 region is CASSQKQGIQETQYF. In DNA form, the CDR3 reads TGCGCCAGCAGCCAAAAACAGGGGATCCAAGAGACCCAGTACTTC. The chain links TRBV4-3 to TRBJ2-5; 7 bases map to TRBD1. Germline V CDR1 and CDR2: LGHNA, YSLEER. There are 15 residues in the CDR3. V trimming: 2 bases; J trimming: 1 base; junction bases outside the gene matches: 4.

The V call is TRBV10-3, the J call TRBJ2-2, with 7 positions matching TRBD2. The length of the CDR3 is 16 residues. Losses at the gene ends were 3 bases for V and 1 base for J; bases not matched to a gene: 5. CDR1 and CDR2 (germline): ENHRY, SYGVKD. DNA of the CDR3: TGTGCCATCAGTGATTCTGGCGGGGGGAACACCGGGGAGCTGTTTTTT. Protein: CAISDSGGGNTGELFF.

This chain joins TRBV18 and TRBJ1-5; the D gene is possibly TRBD1 (5 bases). Germline CDR1 KGHSH, CDR2 LQKENI. CDR3 length: 15 amino acids. Trimming took 5 bases from V and 4 from J, leaving 15 bases between them. CDR3 sequence: CASSLTDDRNQPQHF. The CDR3 region has the DNA TGTGCCAGCTCATTAACCGATGACAGAAATCAGCCCCAGCATTTT. The full variable domain, its missing parts supplied by reference TRBV18 and TRBJ1-5, is NAGVMQNPRHLVRRRGQEARLRCSPMKGHSHVYWYRQLPEEGLKFMVYLQKENIIDESGMPKERFSAEFPKEGPSILRIQQVVRGDSAAYFCASSLTDDRNQPQHFGDGTRLSIL.